Included here is one T cell receptor beta chain sequence, with context. The CDR3 is 14 residues long. J gave up 7 bases and V 4 bases, and 7 bases lay outside the gene matches. CDR1 and CDR2 (germline): SGHRS, YFSETQ. The data were obtained in a study of early T cells in non-severe SARS-CoV-2 infection. Using its own MiXCR run on the 5' RACE reads, TCRdb lists one record per CDR3 protein. The sample holds some 110,000 distinct CDR3 sequences; more than 12% are singletons and the top ten take 21%. The specimen sequenced was whole blood. The gene calls are TRBV5-1 and TRBJ2-1; 8 nucleotides align to TRBD1. The TCR sequence derives from an adult who was a healthcare worker with PCR-confirmed SARS-CoV-2 infection or an uninfected control (not recorded which). The CDR3 reads CASSARQGINEQFF. The CDR3 DNA follows: TGCGCCAGCAGCGCCCGACAGGGGATTAATGAGCAGTTCTTC.